The 13 T cell receptor beta chains listed next were all sequenced from one sample in a study of cytomegalovirus exposure and HLA in healthy donors. The PCR employed 60 Vbeta primers together with 13 Jbeta primers. Libraries were prepared by immunoSEQ multiplex PCR; TCRdb keeps only in-frame clonotypes and omits some of them. This sample carries some 34,000 clones, with around 3.6% going to the ten biggest clones. The sequencing sample was made of PBMCs. The receptors were gathered from a man aged 35 to 55 in good health and CMV-seronegative.

The CDR3 region is CAWGRGNTEAFF. The DNA of the CDR3 is TGTGCCTGGGGGAGGGGCAACACTGAAGCTTTCTTT. V is TRBV30 and J is TRBJ1-1; a weak D match, TRBD1 (5 bases). V dropped 5 bases and J dropped 2 bases, with 9 bases sitting between them. The germline V gene has CDR1 GTSNPN and CDR2 SVGIG (reference sequence). This CDR3 is 12 amino acids long.

This chain uses TRBV19 with TRBJ1-5; 8 nucleotides agree with TRBD1. With V trimmed by 1 base and J by 5 bases, 10 bases remained unmatched. Germline CDR1 and CDR2: LNHDA and SQIVND (reference sequence). This CDR3 is built from 17 residues. The CDR3 loop is CASSIVGGQGAHQPQHF. The CDR3 DNA reads TGTGCCAGTAGTATAGTTGGAGGGCAGGGGGCCCATCAGCCCCAGCATTTT.

The chain uses TRBV9 and TRBJ1-2, with a possible D match to TRBD1 (5 bases). This CDR3 is built from 13 residues. Germline V CDR1 and CDR2: SGDLS, YYNGEE. V lost 3 bases to trimming and J lost 4 bases, with 10 bases between them. The CDR3 sequence is CASSAGGGYGYTF. CDR3 in DNA: TGTGCCAGCAGCGCGGGGGGGGGCTATGGCTACACCTTC. Drawing the rest from reference TRBV9 and TRBJ1-2, the complete variable domain is DSGVTQTPKHLITATGQRVTLRCSPRSGDLSVYWYQQSLDQGLQFLIQYYNGEERAKGNILERFSAQQFPDLHSELNLSSLELGDSALYFCASSAGGGYGYTFGSGTRLTVV.

This sequence joins TRBV27 and TRBJ2-1, with TRBD2 matching over 8 bases. Germline V CDR1 and CDR2: MNHEY, SMNVEV (reference sequence). V was clipped by 4 bases and J by 5 bases; unmatched bases: 10. The CDR3 runs 16 residues. The CDR3 here is CASSSPSGSADNEQFF. CDR3 sequence (DNA): TGTGCCAGCAGTTCTCCGAGCGGGAGTGCCGACAATGAGCAGTTCTTC.

The chain couples TRBV19 to TRBJ1-2; 10 nucleotides agree with TRBD1. Germline assignment: CDR1 LNHDA and CDR2 SQIVND (reference sequence). The CDR3 runs to 15 residues. Trimming took 6 bases from V and 4 from J; bases not matched to a gene: 8. CDR3 nucleotides: TGTGCCAGTAGATGGACAGGGGGGAGCATCTATGGCTACACCTTC. Translated, it gives CASRWTGGSIYGYTF. The whole variable domain, filled in from reference TRBV19 and TRBJ1-2, reads DGGITQSPKYLFRKEGQNVTLSCEQNLNHDAMYWYRQDPGQGLRLIYYSQIVNDFQKGDIAEGYSVSREKKESFPLTVTSAQKNPTAFYLCASRWTGGSIYGYTFGSGTRLTVV.

V is TRBV6-4 and J is TRBJ2-1; TRBD2 matches 8 bases. This CDR3 spans 16 amino acids. Germline values: CDR1 MRHNA, CDR2 SNTAGT. With 0 bases clipped from V and 3 bases from J, the junction kept 4 bases outside the gene matches. The CDR3 coding sequence is TGTGCCAGCAGTGACTCGGCTAGCGGGCTCTACAATGAGCAGTTCTTC. Amino acid sequence: CASSDSASGLYNEQFF.

The rearrangement joins TRBV7-2 to TRBJ1-2; maybe TRBD1 (5 bases). Germline V lookup: CDR1 SGHTA, CDR2 FQGNSA. The CDR3 consists of 13 residues. Trimming took 5 bases from V and 7 from J, leaving 14 bases between them. The CDR3 DNA follows: TGTGCCAGCAGCACGGGGGGGTACGGTGGCTACACCTTC. It translates to CASSTGGYGGYTF.

This chain joins TRBV30 and TRBJ2-7; the match to TRBD2 covers 7 bases. In germline, CDR1 is GTSNPN, CDR2 SVGIG (reference sequence). CDR3 length equals 13 residues. The trim removed 2 bases at V and 2 bases at J, leaving 3 bases unmatched. The CDR3 loop reads CAWSLGGTYEQYF. The CDR3 DNA sequence: TGTGCCTGGAGTTTGGGGGGGACCTACGAGCAGTACTTC.

The rearrangement links TRBV7-2 to TRBJ1-5, with 8 positions matching TRBD1. The CDR3 length is 16 residues. CDR1 is SGHTA, CDR2 FQGNSA, per germline. J gave up 0 bases and V 1 base, and 2 bases lay outside the gene matches. The CDR3 DNA is TGTGCCAGCAGCTTAGAGGACAGGGCTAGCAATCAGCCCCAGCATTTT. Translation gives CASSLEDRASNQPQHF.

The chain carries TRBV30 and TRBJ1-1; a weak D match, TRBD1 (5 bases). The CDR3 spans 13 residues. Germline V lookup: CDR1 GTSNPN, CDR2 SVGIG (reference sequence). Trimming pared 0 bases from V and 5 bases from J, leaving 10 bases between. The CDR3 DNA follows: TGTGCCTGGAGTGTGGAGGGGAGAACTGAAGCTTTCTTT. Protein: CAWSVEGRTEAFF.

CDR3 sequence reads: CASSWMGLHNEQFF. CDR3 coding DNA: TGTGCCAGCAGTTGGATGGGGCTTCACAATGAGCAGTTCTTC. The genes are TRBV6-5 and TRBJ2-1, with D perhaps matching TRBD1 (5 bases). Trimming cost V 4 bases and J 5 bases, with 12 bases left between them. The CDR3 spans 14 residues. CDR1 is MNHEY and CDR2 is SVGAGI in the germline V gene.

The chain uses TRBV6-1 and TRBJ1-1, with D possibly TRBD1 on 6 matching bases. CDR3 length: 15 residues. Trimming cost V 6 bases and J 5 bases, with 19 bases left between them. The germline gives CDR1 MNHNS, CDR2 SASEGT. CDR3 in DNA: TGTGCCAGCAGGTCTCCGTGGGGGCTGGGGACTGAAGCTTTCTTT. It is translated as CASRSPWGLGTEAFF.

V gene TRBV6-1 combines with J gene TRBJ2-7, with 7 nucleotides matching TRBD1. This CDR3 is 15 amino acids long. Trimming cost V 1 base and J 2 bases; bases outside gene matches: 5. Germline CDR1 MNHNS, CDR2 SASEGT. DNA for the CDR3: TGTGCCAGCAGTGAAGGGGACAGTAGCGCCTACGAGCAGTACTTC. It specifies CASSEGDSSAYEQYF.